This T cell receptor (beta chain) was observed in a study of cytomegalovirus exposure and HLA in healthy donors. The V gene lost 0 bases and the J gene lost 4 bases, with 10 bases spanning the gap. The CDR3 sequence is 14 residues long. Germline loops: CDR1 SGHRS, CDR2 YFSETQ. General study results and limits: In an earlier analysis, about 90% or about 30%: the productive usage of most TCR beta V segments.

Comments on this clone: Its cognate antigen is unknown.

With 60 Vbeta and 13 Jbeta primers, the PCR was carried out. Sequencing was performed with immunoSEQ multiplex PCR; in TCRdb, only in-frame clones are kept and a portion is missing. The profile shows around 150,000 clones, more than 60% of them singletons. The V gene is TRBV5-1, the J gene TRBJ1-1, with unresolved D. This receptor was obtained from a man between 18 and 29 years old in good health and CMV-seropositive. What was sequenced was PBMCs. The CDR3 sequence: CASSLVPGLTEAFF. The CDR3 nucleotides are TGCGCCAGCAGCTTGGTCCCAGGCCTCACTGAAGCTTTCTTT.